These T cell receptor beta chains were read from a single sample in a study of OX40 agonist ivuxolimab in advanced cancers. Clones were sequenced by immunoSEQ multiplex PCR, and TCRdb holds only the in-frame ones, with some missing. The sample lists over 60,000 clones, roughly 80% occurring once. The source material was CD4+ or CD8+ T cells sorted from blood, sampled in a trial of the OX40 agonist ivuxolimab. Receptors originate from an adult with an advanced solid tumor such as melanoma, head and neck, liver or kidney cancer. Each CDR3 is given with its conserved first and last residue. D genes are given only for firm matches. For some rows the clone size is stated as once, few or many, or as a class when expanded; others skip it.

clone_size: -
v_call: TRBV18
d_call: -
j_call: TRBJ1-1
cdr3_nt: TGTGCCAGCTCACCATCCAACCAAGGCACTGAAGCTTTCTTT
cdr3_aa: CASSPSNQGTEAFF

clone_size: -
v_call: TRBV7-2
d_call: -
j_call: TRBJ2-3
cdr3_nt: TGTGCCAGCAGCTTAGTGAGTGGAGCAATGCCAGATACGCAGTATTTT
cdr3_aa: CASSLVSGAMPDTQYF

clone_size: -
v_call: TRBV5-6
d_call: -
j_call: TRBJ2-2
cdr3_nt: TGTGCCAGCAGCCCACATCCGCTCGGGGAGCTGTTTTTT
cdr3_aa: CASSPHPLGELFF

clone_size: -
v_call: TRBV5-1
d_call: TRBD1
j_call: TRBJ1-1
cdr3_nt: TGCGCCAGCAGCGGCTCCCGGGACAGCTACACTGAAGCTTTCTTT
cdr3_aa: CASSGSRDSYTEAFF

clone_size: -
v_call: TRBV2
d_call: TRBD2
j_call: TRBJ2-1
cdr3_nt: TGTGCCAGCAGTGGTACTAGCGGGAGAAGGGACAATGAGCAGTTCTTC
cdr3_aa: CASSGTSGRRDNEQFF

clone_size: -
v_call: TRBV27
d_call: -
j_call: TRBJ1-2
cdr3_nt: TGTGCCAGCAGTTTCTCGGGGGTGCCTAGGGGCTACACCTTC
cdr3_aa: CASSFSGVPRGYTF

clone_size: -
v_call: TRBV13
d_call: TRBD2
j_call: TRBJ2-1
cdr3_nt: TGTGCCAGCCACCCCTGGACTAGCGGATACAATGAGCAGTTCTTC
cdr3_aa: CASHPWTSGYNEQFF

clone_size: -
v_call: TRBV20-1
d_call: -
j_call: TRBJ2-1
cdr3_nt: TGCAGTGCTGGAGTCAATGAGCAGTTCTTC
cdr3_aa: CSAGVNEQFF

clone_size: -
v_call: TRBV20-1
d_call: -
j_call: TRBJ2-3
cdr3_nt: TGCAGTGCTAACCTAAGGGCGCAGTATTTT
cdr3_aa: CSANLRAQYF

clone_size: -
v_call: TRBV11-3
d_call: -
j_call: TRBJ2-3
cdr3_nt: TGTGCCAGCAGCTTAGATTGGGCGGAAGAGACGCAGTATTTT
cdr3_aa: CASSLDWAEETQYF

clone_size: -
v_call: TRBV19
d_call: TRBD2
j_call: TRBJ2-7
cdr3_nt: TGTGCCAGTAGTATGACTAGCGGGAGCTCCTACGAGCAGTACTTC
cdr3_aa: CASSMTSGSSYEQYF

clone_size: -
v_call: TRBV19
d_call: TRBD2
j_call: TRBJ2-3
cdr3_nt: TGTGCCAGTATGGAGCAGACTAGCAGATACACAGATACGCAGTATTTT
cdr3_aa: CASMEQTSRYTDTQYF

clone_size: -
v_call: TRBV30
d_call: -
j_call: TRBJ2-1
cdr3_nt: TGTGCCTGGAGGCCCGGAGCCCTCAATGAGCAGTTCTTC
cdr3_aa: CAWRPGALNEQFF

clone_size: -
v_call: TRBV11-3
d_call: TRBD1
j_call: TRBJ2-3
cdr3_nt: TGTGCCAGCAGCTTCGGACAGGGCACAGATACGCAGTATTTT
cdr3_aa: CASSFGQGTDTQYF

clone_size: -
v_call: TRBV29-1
d_call: -
j_call: TRBJ2-3
cdr3_nt: TGCAGCGTTGACGGACCGGGACCAGGCGAAGAGTATTTT
cdr3_aa: CSVDGPGPGEEYF

clone_size: once
v_call: TRBV21-1
d_call: -
j_call: TRBJ2-7
cdr3_nt: TGTGCCAGCAGCAAAGGGGGCCTCTACGAGCAGTACTTC
cdr3_aa: CASSKGGLYEQYF

clone_size: -
v_call: TRBV9
d_call: -
j_call: TRBJ2-5
cdr3_nt: TGTGCCAGCAGCGTAGGGCAGTTACAAGAGACCCAGTACTTC
cdr3_aa: CASSVGQLQETQYF

clone_size: once
v_call: TRBV19
d_call: -
j_call: TRBJ1-5
cdr3_nt: TGTGCCAGTAGTATCGGTGGGGGGGCTCAGCCCCAGCATTTT
cdr3_aa: CASSIGGGAQPQHF

clone_size: once
v_call: TRBV19
d_call: -
j_call: TRBJ2-5
cdr3_nt: TGTGCCAGTAGTTCAGGGGGGGCAGGGCGAGAGACCCAGTACTTC
cdr3_aa: CASSSGGAGRETQYF

clone_size: -
v_call: TRBV5-1
d_call: -
j_call: TRBJ1-3
cdr3_nt: TGCGCCAGCAGCGATGGAAACACCATATATTTT
cdr3_aa: CASSDGNTIYF

clone_size: -
v_call: TRBV29-1
d_call: -
j_call: TRBJ1-4
cdr3_nt: TGCAGCGGTAACAGGGACCTTTGGGAAAAACTGTTTTTT
cdr3_aa: CSGNRDLWEKLFF

clone_size: -
v_call: TRBV5-1
d_call: -
j_call: TRBJ2-1
cdr3_nt: TGCGCCAGCAGCACCCGTGCCGTCCGGGACTCAGACAATGAGCAGTTCTTC
cdr3_aa: CASSTRAVRDSDNEQFF

clone_size: medium-sized
v_call: TRBV5-3
d_call: TRBD2
j_call: TRBJ2-7
cdr3_nt: TGTGCCAGAAACGTGCCGGGACTAGCGCCCCAACCAACCTACGAGCAGTACTTC
cdr3_aa: CARNVPGLAPQPTYEQYF

clone_size: -
v_call: TRBV11-3
d_call: TRBD2
j_call: TRBJ2-3
cdr3_nt: TGTGCCAGCAGCTTCCGACTAGCGGGTCTATCTTACGGAGATACGCAGTATTTT
cdr3_aa: CASSFRLAGLSYGDTQYF

clone_size: few
v_call: TRBV5-1
d_call: -
j_call: TRBJ1-1
cdr3_nt: TGCGCCAGCAGTCTGAGGGACGGTCTGGCGAACACTGAAGCTTTCTTT
cdr3_aa: CASSLRDGLANTEAFF

clone_size: -
v_call: TRBV2
d_call: -
j_call: TRBJ1-1
cdr3_nt: TGTGCCAGCAGCAAGGGACGGAAGAACACTGAAGCTTTCTTT
cdr3_aa: CASSKGRKNTEAFF

clone_size: -
v_call: TRBV6-6
d_call: -
j_call: TRBJ2-7
cdr3_nt: TGTGCCAGCAGTTGGGACCCGGGCTACGAGCAGTACTTC
cdr3_aa: CASSWDPGYEQYF

clone_size: -
v_call: TRBV11-3
d_call: TRBD2
j_call: TRBJ2-1
cdr3_nt: TGTGCCAGCAGCTTAGAGGGTACTAGCGGGAGCGGGCAGTTCTTC
cdr3_aa: CASSLEGTSGSGQFF

clone_size: -
v_call: TRBV5-1
d_call: -
j_call: TRBJ2-7
cdr3_nt: TGCGCCAGCAGCGGTAGGGGCGGGACTGCCGAGCAGTACTTC
cdr3_aa: CASSGRGGTAEQYF

clone_size: once
v_call: TRBV11-3
d_call: -
j_call: TRBJ1-1
cdr3_nt: TGTGCCAGCAGCTTAGACCGCAGGGAGAACACTGAAGCTTTCTTT
cdr3_aa: CASSLDRRENTEAFF

clone_size: -
v_call: TRBV6-5
d_call: TRBD1
j_call: TRBJ1-1
cdr3_nt: TGTGCCAGCAGCTTACAGGGGGCCGGCACTGAAGCTTTCTTT
cdr3_aa: CASSLQGAGTEAFF

clone_size: -
v_call: TRBV9
d_call: TRBD1
j_call: TRBJ1-1
cdr3_nt: TGTGCCAGCAGCGCGCAGGGGGAGAGTTACACTGAAGCTTTCTTT
cdr3_aa: CASSAQGESYTEAFF

clone_size: -
v_call: TRBV27
d_call: -
j_call: TRBJ2-2
cdr3_nt: TGTGCCAGCAGTTTAATTAGCGCTAGCTCCGGGGAGCTGTTTTTT
cdr3_aa: CASSLISASSGELFF

clone_size: -
v_call: TRBV2
d_call: -
j_call: TRBJ1-1
cdr3_nt: TGTGCCAGCAGTGGCATCGTGAGTGAGACCGAGGCTTTCTTT
cdr3_aa: CASSGIVSETEAFF

clone_size: -
v_call: TRBV7-9
d_call: -
j_call: TRBJ1-1
cdr3_nt: TGTGCCAGCAGCTTCCCCAGGAGGGGAACCAACACTGAAGCTTTCTTT
cdr3_aa: CASSFPRRGTNTEAFF

clone_size: -
v_call: TRBV2
d_call: TRBD1
j_call: TRBJ2-5
cdr3_nt: TGTGCCAGCAGGAAGTACAGGGGGGTCGAGGAGACCCAGTACTTC
cdr3_aa: CASRKYRGVEETQYF

clone_size: few
v_call: TRBV30
d_call: -
j_call: TRBJ1-2
cdr3_nt: TGTGCCTGGAGTCGACAGGCTGGGGGCTACACCTTC
cdr3_aa: CAWSRQAGGYTF

clone_size: -
v_call: TRBV29-1
d_call: -
j_call: TRBJ2-3
cdr3_nt: TGCAGCGTTTTAGGGCCACGAGGGAAAAGCACAGATACGCAGTATTTT
cdr3_aa: CSVLGPRGKSTDTQYF

clone_size: once
v_call: TRBV5-4
d_call: TRBD2
j_call: TRBJ2-3
cdr3_nt: TGTGCCAGCAGTTCCCAATCCGGGAGGGCCGCCATAGATACGCAGTATTTT
cdr3_aa: CASSSQSGRAAIDTQYF

clone_size: once
v_call: TRBV5-5
d_call: TRBD1
j_call: TRBJ1-1
cdr3_nt: TGTGCCAGCAGCCACTACAGGGGGGAAGCTTTCTTT
cdr3_aa: CASSHYRGEAFF

clone_size: -
v_call: TRBV9
d_call: TRBD2
j_call: TRBJ2-1
cdr3_nt: TGTGCCAGCAGCATGTTTTCCGGGACTAGCGGCGGGGAGCAGTTCTTC
cdr3_aa: CASSMFSGTSGGEQFF

clone_size: -
v_call: TRBV19
d_call: TRBD2
j_call: TRBJ2-1
cdr3_nt: TGTGCCAGTAGTATTGCTAGCGGGAGTCGGTCCTACAATGAGCAGTTCTTC
cdr3_aa: CASSIASGSRSYNEQFF

clone_size: -
v_call: TRBV11-2
d_call: -
j_call: TRBJ1-3
cdr3_nt: TGTGCCAGCAGCCAAAGTGGGAACTCTGGAAACACCATATATTTT
cdr3_aa: CASSQSGNSGNTIYF

clone_size: few
v_call: TRBV6-5
d_call: TRBD1
j_call: TRBJ1-2
cdr3_nt: TGTGCCAGCAGTTGGGGACAGGGGGGCTACACCTTC
cdr3_aa: CASSWGQGGYTF

clone_size: -
v_call: TRBV9
d_call: -
j_call: TRBJ2-3
cdr3_nt: TGTGCCAGCAGCGTCGAGGGGGGGCTCGGAGATACGCAGTATTTT
cdr3_aa: CASSVEGGLGDTQYF

clone_size: -
v_call: TRBV10-3
d_call: -
j_call: TRBJ2-1
cdr3_nt: TGTGCCATCAGCCAGGCTCTGAGCTCCTACAATGAGCAGTTCTTC
cdr3_aa: CAISQALSSYNEQFF

clone_size: -
v_call: TRBV7-9
d_call: -
j_call: TRBJ2-2
cdr3_nt: TGTGCCAGCAGCTTTTGGTCCGGGGAGCTGTTTTTT
cdr3_aa: CASSFWSGELFF

clone_size: -
v_call: TRBV7-7
d_call: TRBD2
j_call: TRBJ2-3
cdr3_nt: TGTGCCAGCAGCTTAGTAGCGGGAAGCACAGATACGCAGTATTTT
cdr3_aa: CASSLVAGSTDTQYF

clone_size: -
v_call: TRBV7-2
d_call: -
j_call: TRBJ1-6
cdr3_nt: TGTGCCAGCAGCTTAGTCCACAGCAATTCACCCCTCCACTTT
cdr3_aa: CASSLVHSNSPLHF

clone_size: -
v_call: TRBV18
d_call: -
j_call: TRBJ1-3
cdr3_nt: TGTGCCAGCTCACTTTCGGGACTACCAACCTCTGGAAACACCATATATTTT
cdr3_aa: CASSLSGLPTSGNTIYF

clone_size: -
v_call: TRBV2
d_call: -
j_call: TRBJ1-5
cdr3_nt: TGTGCCAGCAGTGAAGGAAAGGGGCTGCGGACAAATCAGCCCCAGCATTTT
cdr3_aa: CASSEGKGLRTNQPQHF

clone_size: -
v_call: TRBV21-1
d_call: -
j_call: TRBJ2-3
cdr3_nt: TGTGCCAGCAGCATTGGGGGCTCCACAGATACGCAGTATTTT
cdr3_aa: CASSIGGSTDTQYF